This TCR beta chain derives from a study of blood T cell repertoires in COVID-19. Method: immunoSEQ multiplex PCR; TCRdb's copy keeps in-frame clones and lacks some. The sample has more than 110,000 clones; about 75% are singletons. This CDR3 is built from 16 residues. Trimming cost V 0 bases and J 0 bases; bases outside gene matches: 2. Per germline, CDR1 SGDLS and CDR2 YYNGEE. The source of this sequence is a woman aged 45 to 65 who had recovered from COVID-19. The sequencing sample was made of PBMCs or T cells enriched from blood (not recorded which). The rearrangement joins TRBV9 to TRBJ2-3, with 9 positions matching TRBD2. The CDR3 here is CASSVVAGGSTDTQYF. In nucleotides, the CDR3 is TGTGCCAGCAGCGTAGTTGCGGGGGGGAGCACAGATACGCAGTATTTT.